Below, 25 T cell receptor beta chains from the same sample are listed, as sequenced in a study of CD8+ T cells in alopecia areata. Reverse transcribed after extraction, RNA yielded cDNA as the sequencing template. Clones were sequenced by immunoSEQ multiplex PCR, and TCRdb holds only the in-frame ones, with some missing. The sample consists of 200,000 or so clones, approximately 61% of them appearing once. Sequences were derived from CD4+ T cells sorted from blood, sampled at week 0. Source of these receptors: a human donor with alopecia areata.

This sequence joins TRBV27 and TRBJ1-4, with D unresolved. The CDR3 runs to 11 residues. CDR1 MNHEY and CDR2 SMNVEV come from the germline V gene (reference sequence). V lost 7 bases to trimming and J lost 11 bases, with 11 bases between them. Written as DNA, the CDR3 is TGTGCCAGCACCCCTCGGATGAAACTGTTTTTT. It is translated as CASTPRMKLFF.

The rearrangement uses TRBV15 and TRBJ1-4; no reliable D call. V shed 0 bases and J shed 14 bases, with 16 bases lying between them. CDR1 is LNHNV and CDR2 is YYDKDF in the germline V gene (reference sequence). This CDR3 contains 14 residues. The CDR3 sequence is CATSRDTHQSPLFF. The DNA of the CDR3 is TGTGCCACCAGCAGAGATACACATCAAAGTCCTCTGTTTTTT.

The chain is built from TRBV2 and TRBJ1-1; 9 bases are shared with TRBD1. CDR1 and CDR2 (germline): SNHLY, FYNNEI. V lost 5 bases to trimming and J lost 6 bases; unmatched junction nucleotides: 10. The CDR3 runs 15 residues. Here the CDR3 reads CASSPQDRGRAEAFF. CDR3 sequence (DNA): TGTGCCAGCAGTCCTCAGGACAGGGGAAGGGCTGAAGCTTTCTTT.

The chain joins TRBV10-2 to TRBJ1-1; D call uncertain. This CDR3 contains 12 residues. Germline CDR1 and CDR2: WSHSY and SAAADI. V was trimmed by 5 bases and J by 8 bases, leaving 12 bases between them. CDR3 sequence (DNA): TGCGCCAGCAGTTTCCAGTATTCAGAAGCTTTCTTT. Its translation: CASSFQYSEAFF.

The gene calls are TRBV18 and TRBJ1-5; D may be TRBD1 (5 bases). The V end lost 6 bases, the J end lost 5 bases, and 14 bases lay between the germline ends. There are 14 residues in the CDR3. Germline loops: CDR1 KGHSH, CDR2 LQKENI. The CDR3 region has the DNA TGTGCCAGCTCCACGGGTGGGGGGGATCAGCCCCAGCATTTT. It encodes CASSTGGGDQPQHF.

The chain has TRBV6-1 and TRBJ2-7, with 7 bases matching TRBD1. Germline CDR1 is MNHNS and CDR2 is SASEGT. The CDR3 is made up of 14 amino acids. V dropped 6 bases and J dropped 3; count of bases not matched to a gene: 8. The CDR3 is CASRAQGNSYEQYF. CDR3 sequence (DNA): TGTGCCAGCAGGGCACAGGGGAATAGCTACGAGCAGTACTTC.

The chain recombines TRBV5-1 with TRBJ2-1; 7 bases match TRBD2. This CDR3 spans 16 amino acids. Looked up from germline, CDR1 is SGHRS and CDR2 is YFSETQ. Trimming took 2 bases from V and 4 from J; bases not matched to a gene: 9. Written as DNA, the CDR3 is TGCGCCAGCAGCTTTATGACGGGAGGAGGGTACAATGAGCAGTTCTTC. Protein: CASSFMTGGGYNEQFF.

This clone was counted once. The chain has TRBV4-1 and TRBJ2-5; 8 bases agree with TRBD2. Germline trimming cut 0 bases from V and 5 bases from J; bases unmatched to any gene: 11. The CDR3 consists of 17 residues. CDR1 is MGHRA and CDR2 is YSYEKL in the germline V gene. CDR3 nucleotide sequence: TGCGCCAGCAGCCAAGATGGGACTAGGGGAGCACGGGAGACCCAGTACTTC. Translation: CASSQDGTRGARETQYF.

The V gene is TRBV5-6, the J gene TRBJ1-4, with D unresolved. The CDR3 length is 12 residues. Per germline, CDR1 SGHDT and CDR2 YYEEEE. Trimming shortened V by 0 bases and J by 8 bases, and 5 bases separated the two germline ends. The chain's CDR3 is CASSLGREKLFF. The DNA for the CDR3 is TGTGCCAGCAGCTTGGGCAGGGAAAAACTGTTTTTT.

The sample holds one count of this clone. As DNA, the CDR3 is TGTGCCAGCAGTAAGGACAGGCCGATGGGTGGCTACACCTTC. Translated, it gives CASSKDRPMGGYTF. The V gene is TRBV6-5, the J gene TRBJ1-2; 7 bases align to TRBD1. V dropped 5 bases and J dropped 7; count of bases not matched to a gene: 10. The CDR3 extends over 14 amino acids. Germline CDR1 MNHEY, CDR2 SVGAGI.

This clone has just a few counts. The chain employs TRBV5-6 and TRBJ2-1; D call uncertain. Trimming took off 1 base at V and 8 bases at J, with 4 bases between the two ends. The CDR3 sequence is 11 residues long. Germline-derived CDR1 and CDR2 are SGHDT and YYEEEE. DNA of the CDR3: TGTGCCAGCAGCTTGTGGGATGAGCAGTTCTTC. Its translation: CASSLWDEQFF.

The rearrangement uses TRBV15 and TRBJ1-1; D might be TRBD1 (5 bases). The CDR3 is 15 amino acids. Germline-derived CDR1 and CDR2 are LNHNV and YYDKDF (reference sequence). V shed 0 bases and J shed 11 bases, with 19 bases lying between them. DNA for the CDR3: TGTGCCACCAGCAGAGATCTTTTACAGGCTCGTAGGGCTTTCTTT. It specifies CATSRDLLQARRAFF. The complete variable domain, with remaining parts taken from reference TRBV15 and TRBJ1-1, reads DAMVIQNPRYQVTQFGKPVTLSCSQTLNHNVMYWYQQKSSQAPKLLFHYYDKDFNNEADTPDNFQSRRPNTSFCFLDIRSPGLGDTAMYLCATSRDLLQARRAFFGQGTRLTVV.

This chain's CDR3 is CASSLAGQRGTEAFF. DNA for the CDR3: TGCGCCAGCAGCTTGGCCGGTCAGAGGGGCACTGAAGCTTTCTTT. This chain links TRBV5-1 with TRBJ1-1, with D maybe TRBD1 (5 bases). V was shortened by 0 bases and J by 4 bases, with 13 bases between the two germline ends. CDR3 length: 15 amino acids. Per germline, CDR1 SGHRS and CDR2 YFSETQ.

CDR3 region: CASSPRTSGRTDTQYF. CDR3 nucleotides: TGTGCCAGCAGCCCGCGGACTAGCGGACGCACAGATACGCAGTATTTT. The chain joins TRBV7-3 to TRBJ2-3; 10 bases map to TRBD2. This CDR3 region has 16 residues. Germline CDR1 SGHTA, CDR2 FQGTGA. V lost 5 bases to trimming and J lost 1 base; unmatched junction nucleotides: 6.

This clone appeared many times. The sample contains more than one DNA sequence encoding this CDR3. The rearrangement uses TRBV7-2 and TRBJ2-1; TRBD2 matches at 10 bases. CDR3 length equals 15 residues. J gave up 7 bases and V 8 bases, and 11 bases lay outside the gene matches. In germline, CDR1 is SGHTA, CDR2 FQGNSA. The CDR3 sequence: CASSLGLAGVNEQFF. Written as DNA, the CDR3 is TGTGCCAGCTCCCTGGGGCTAGCGGGAGTTAATGAGCAGTTCTTC. The entire variable domain, with the rest obtained from reference TRBV7-2 and TRBJ2-1, is as follows: GAGVSQSPSNKVTEKGKDVELRCDPISGHTALYWYRQSLGQGLEFLIYFQGNSAPDKSGLPSDRFSAERTGGSVSTLTIQRTQQEDSAVYLCASSLGLAGVNEQFFGPGTRLTVL.

The gene calls are TRBV7-8 and TRBJ2-7, with 15 bases aligning to TRBD2. The junction had 9 bases not matched to a gene; V was cut back by 4 bases and J by 2 bases. Germline-derived CDR1 and CDR2 are SGHVS and FQNEAQ. The CDR3 consists of 18 residues. The CDR3 nucleotides read TGTGCCAGCAGCTATTATTCGGGACTAGCGGGAGGAACCTACGAGCAGTACTTC. Translation gives CASSYYSGLAGGTYEQYF.

The V call is TRBV9, the J call TRBJ2-1; 8 positions agree with TRBD2. Germline lookup yields CDR1 SGDLS and CDR2 YYNGEE. V was pared by 0 bases and J by 5 bases, with 4 bases of the junction left unmatched. The CDR3 has 15 amino acids. CDR3 sequence reads: CASSVVSGSHNEQFF. As DNA, the CDR3 is TGTGCCAGCAGCGTAGTCAGCGGGAGCCACAATGAGCAGTTCTTC.

This chain connects TRBV2 to TRBJ2-3; D tentatively reads TRBD1 or TRBD2 (7 bases each). The V end was cut by 0 bases, the J end by 6 bases, with 19 bases between. Germline CDR1 reads SNHLY; CDR2 reads FYNNEI. This CDR3 has 17 residues. DNA for the CDR3: TGTGCCAGCAGTGAAGCTCGGCAGGGGGGGTCCGCGGATACGCAGTATTTT. Translating gives CASSEARQGGSADTQYF.

The V and J genes are TRBV30 and TRBJ1-3; D unresolved. The CDR3 is 13 amino acids. V dropped 3 bases and J dropped 0 bases, with 6 bases sitting between them. Germline V gene sequence: CDR1 GTSNPN, CDR2 SVGIG (reference sequence). The DNA of the CDR3 is TGTGCCTGGAGGGTCTACTCTGGAAACACCATATATTTT. Translated: CAWRVYSGNTIYF.

This clone was recorded a few times. The V call is TRBV4-1, the J call TRBJ2-7; TRBD2 matches at 7 bases. The junction had 11 bases not matched to a gene; V was cut back by 1 base and J by 2 bases. In germline, CDR1 is MGHRA, CDR2 YSYEKL. This CDR3 is built from 17 residues. The CDR3 sequence: CASSQALGSGITYEQYF. Written as DNA, the CDR3 is TGCGCCAGCAGCCAAGCCTTGGGGAGCGGGATTACCTACGAGCAGTACTTC.

The chain uses TRBV29-1 and TRBJ2-2; 11 bases align to TRBD2. V dropped 3 bases and J dropped 7; count of bases not matched to a gene: 10. Germline CDR1 is SQVTM and CDR2 is ANQGSEA. This CDR3 is built from 16 residues. The chain's CDR3 is CSVERIAGGQGGELFF. The CDR3 DNA sequence: TGCAGCGTTGAGAGAATAGCGGGAGGGCAGGGCGGGGAGCTGTTTTTT.

This chain uses TRBV7-2 with TRBJ1-5; 7 nucleotides agree with TRBD1. In germline, CDR1 is SGHTA, CDR2 FQGNSA. Trimming took 5 bases from V and 5 from J; bases not matched to a gene: 3. CDR3 length: 13 residues. The CDR3 coding sequence is TGTGCCAGCAGCACTCAGGGGGATCAGCCCCAGCATTTT. Protein: CASSTQGDQPQHF.

V usage is TRBV7-9 and J usage is TRBJ2-7; no reliable D call. V gave up 5 bases and J gave up 3 bases, with 17 bases separating them. The CDR3 consists of 15 residues. Per the germline V gene, CDR1 is SEHNR and CDR2 is FQNEAQ (reference sequence). This CDR3 reads CASSPATVINYEQYF. The CDR3 bases are TGTGCCAGCAGCCCAGCGACGGTGATAAACTACGAGCAGTACTTC.

The rearrangement links TRBV7-9 to TRBJ2-1; no clear D. Per germline, CDR1 SEHNR and CDR2 FQNEAQ (reference sequence). The CDR3 runs to 12 residues. V gave up 2 bases and J gave up 5 bases, with 4 bases separating them. CDR3 sequence: CASSLSDNEQFF. The CDR3 region has the DNA TGTGCCAGCAGCTTATCGGACAATGAGCAGTTCTTC.

This clone showed up just a few times. The rearrangement joins TRBV5-1 to TRBJ1-1; TRBD1 might be the D (6 bases). Germline CDR1 SGHRS, CDR2 YFSETQ. The CDR3 sequence is 15 residues long. Deletions cut 4 bases from V and 1 base from J, with 14 bases between. DNA for the CDR3: TGCGCCAGCAGCCCAAGGACAGCACCGAACACTGAAGCTTTCTTT. It codes for CASSPRTAPNTEAFF.